These T cell receptor beta chains were read from a single sample in a study of identifying expanded T cells in peripheral blood. Some clones are missing from TCRdb's copy, which holds only in-frame ones; the method was immunoSEQ multiplex PCR. Of just over 90,000 clones listed, roughly 90% were seen once; the top ten hold 3.9%. Sample: blood. The receptor set was obtained from a person aged 18-70 years in good health. CDR3s include the opening cysteine and the closing phenylalanine or tryptophan. D genes are given only for firm matches. Some rows mark clone size as missing; the rest say once, few, many or name a class of expanded clone.

abundance: .
d_gene: TRBD2
v_gene: TRBV5-8
j_gene: TRBJ2-7
CDR3aa: CASSSFLSSGSREQYF
CDR3nt: TGTGCCAGCAGCTCATTTCTCTCTAGCGGGAGTCGCGAGCAGTACTTC

abundance: .
d_gene: .
v_gene: TRBV21-1
j_gene: TRBJ2-5
CDR3aa: CASMNRGLPTYQETQYF
CDR3nt: TGTGCCAGCATGAACAGGGGGCTCCCCACGTACCAAGAGACCCAGTACTTC

abundance: once
d_gene: .
v_gene: TRBV19
j_gene: TRBJ1-5
CDR3aa: CASSILQGSSNQPQHF
CDR3nt: TGTGCCAGTAGTATACTCCAGGGATCTTCCAATCAGCCCCAGCATTTT

abundance: .
d_gene: .
v_gene: TRBV6-1
j_gene: TRBJ2-7
CDR3aa: CASGPGQYYEQYF
CDR3nt: TGTGCCAGCGGCCCGGGACAATATTACGAGCAGTACTTC

abundance: .
d_gene: .
v_gene: TRBV5-1
j_gene: TRBJ2-2
CDR3aa: CASSLNGADTGELFF
CDR3nt: TGCGCCAGCAGCTTGAACGGGGCGGACACCGGGGAGCTGTTTTTT

abundance: .
d_gene: TRBD2
v_gene: TRBV7-2
j_gene: TRBJ2-7
CDR3aa: CASSLEGAGAYEQYF
CDR3nt: TGTGCCAGCAGCTTAGAGGGAGCGGGGGCCTACGAGCAGTACTTC

abundance: .
d_gene: TRBD2
v_gene: TRBV30
j_gene: TRBJ2-2
CDR3aa: CAWSLPTGTSSVGELFF
CDR3nt: TGTGCCTGGAGTCTCCCCACCGGGACTAGCTCCGTCGGGGAGCTGTTTTTT

abundance: few
d_gene: TRBD2
v_gene: TRBV6-4
j_gene: TRBJ2-3
CDR3aa: CASSDLAGTDTQYF
CDR3nt: TGTGCCAGCAGTGACCTAGCGGGCACAGATACGCAGTATTTT

abundance: .
d_gene: TRBD2
v_gene: TRBV7-3
j_gene: TRBJ2-1
CDR3aa: CASSFSGGENEQFF
CDR3nt: TGTGCCAGCAGCTTTAGCGGGGGGGAGAATGAGCAGTTCTTC

abundance: once
d_gene: .
v_gene: TRBV2
j_gene: TRBJ2-1
CDR3aa: CASSRSGLTDNEQFF
CDR3nt: TGTGCCAGCAGCCGATCGGGACTGACGGACAATGAGCAGTTCTTC

abundance: .
d_gene: .
v_gene: TRBV30
j_gene: TRBJ2-2
CDR3aa: CACRKIGGMNTGELFF
CDR3nt: TGTGCCTGCCGGAAGATAGGGGGTATGAACACCGGGGAGCTGTTTTTT

abundance: .
d_gene: TRBD1
v_gene: TRBV19
j_gene: TRBJ2-6
CDR3aa: CATRDSSGANVLTF
CDR3nt: TGTGCCACCAGGGACAGTTCTGGGGCCAACGTCCTGACTTTC

abundance: .
d_gene: .
v_gene: TRBV5-4
j_gene: TRBJ1-2
CDR3aa: CASSRTADNYGYTF
CDR3nt: TGTGCCAGCAGCCGGACGGCAGATAACTATGGCTACACCTTC

abundance: .
d_gene: .
v_gene: TRBV11-2
j_gene: TRBJ1-1
CDR3aa: CASSSTGFTEAFF
CDR3nt: TGTGCCAGCAGCTCGACGGGTTTTACTGAAGCTTTCTTT

abundance: .
d_gene: .
v_gene: TRBV30
j_gene: TRBJ1-2
CDR3aa: CAWTRDGVNYGYTF
CDR3nt: TGTGCCTGGACCCGGGACGGAGTTAACTATGGCTACACCTTC

abundance: .
d_gene: TRBD2
v_gene: TRBV11-3
j_gene: TRBJ2-1
CDR3aa: CASSISGSSYNEQFF
CDR3nt: TGTGCCAGCAGCATTAGCGGGAGCTCCTACAATGAGCAGTTCTTC

abundance: .
d_gene: TRBD2
v_gene: TRBV5-1
j_gene: TRBJ2-3
CDR3aa: CASNSRLAGVTDTQYF
CDR3nt: TGCGCCAGCAATAGCCGGCTAGCGGGGGTCACAGATACGCAGTATTTT

abundance: .
d_gene: .
v_gene: TRBV5-1
j_gene: TRBJ2-5
CDR3aa: CASSLAQPSWGTQYF
CDR3nt: TGCGCCAGCAGCTTGGCCCAGCCTTCATGGGGGACCCAGTACTTC

abundance: .
d_gene: TRBD1
v_gene: TRBV19
j_gene: TRBJ2-3
CDR3aa: CASSIEGFRDRATDTQYF
CDR3nt: TGTGCCAGTAGTATAGAAGGGTTCCGGGACAGGGCAACAGATACGCAGTATTTT

abundance: .
d_gene: TRBD1
v_gene: TRBV25-1
j_gene: TRBJ2-3
CDR3aa: CASRGATGDGTDTQYF
CDR3nt: TGTGCCAGCAGGGGGGCGACAGGGGACGGTACAGATACGCAGTATTTT

abundance: once
d_gene: TRBD2
v_gene: TRBV5-1
j_gene: TRBJ2-7
CDR3aa: CASSPPGLADTYEQYF
CDR3nt: TGCGCCAGCAGCCCTCCAGGACTAGCGGACACCTACGAGCAGTACTTC

abundance: .
d_gene: TRBD2
v_gene: TRBV27
j_gene: TRBJ2-7
CDR3aa: CASRLAGGYEQYF
CDR3nt: TGTGCCAGCCGGCTAGCGGGAGGCTACGAGCAGTACTTC

abundance: once
d_gene: TRBD1
v_gene: TRBV6-4
j_gene: TRBJ1-1
CDR3aa: CASSGVRGAGDNTEAFF
CDR3nt: TGTGCCAGCAGTGGGGTCAGGGGGGCTGGAGATAACACTGAAGCTTTCTTT

abundance: .
d_gene: TRBD1
v_gene: TRBV6-1
j_gene: TRBJ2-3
CDR3aa: CASRGQEPISTGF
CDR3nt: TGTGCCAGCAGAGGACAGGAGCCCATATCCACAGGTTTT

abundance: .
d_gene: .
v_gene: TRBV30
j_gene: TRBJ2-7
CDR3aa: CAWSEWDSFEQYF
CDR3nt: TGTGCCTGGAGTGAGTGGGACTCCTTCGAGCAGTACTTC

abundance: .
d_gene: .
v_gene: TRBV5-1
j_gene: TRBJ2-3
CDR3aa: CASSLAAGWSTDTQYF
CDR3nt: TGCGCCAGCAGCTTGGCGGCGGGTTGGAGCACAGATACGCAGTATTTT

abundance: .
d_gene: .
v_gene: TRBV18
j_gene: TRBJ1-4
CDR3aa: CASSPPKGRQGEKLFF
CDR3nt: TGTGCCAGCTCACCACCCAAGGGCCGACAAGGCGAAAAACTGTTTTTT

abundance: .
d_gene: .
v_gene: TRBV28
j_gene: TRBJ1-1
CDR3aa: CASTQGGFFQTEAFF
CDR3nt: TGTGCCAGCACTCAAGGGGGGTTTTTCCAGACTGAAGCTTTCTTT

abundance: .
d_gene: .
v_gene: TRBV19
j_gene: TRBJ2-5
CDR3aa: CASSIHISGDGETQYF
CDR3nt: TGTGCCAGTAGTATCCACATATCAGGGGACGGAGAGACCCAGTACTTC

abundance: .
d_gene: TRBD1
v_gene: TRBV4-2
j_gene: TRBJ2-2
CDR3aa: CASSDSGGGTGELFF
CDR3nt: TGTGCCAGCAGCGACTCAGGGGGCGGGACCGGGGAGCTGTTTTTT

abundance: .
d_gene: .
v_gene: TRBV19
j_gene: TRBJ1-1
CDR3aa: CASSSFGAGSHTEAFF
CDR3nt: TGTGCCAGTAGTTCGTTTGGGGCAGGGAGTCACACTGAAGCTTTCTTT

abundance: .
d_gene: .
v_gene: TRBV10-3
j_gene: TRBJ1-2
CDR3aa: CAISGSLREVFGYTF
CDR3nt: TGTGCCATCAGTGGCTCTCTCAGGGAGGTTTTCGGCTACACCTTC

abundance: .
d_gene: .
v_gene: TRBV5-1
j_gene: TRBJ2-2
CDR3aa: CASSLLDQGLTNTGELFF
CDR3nt: TGCGCCAGCAGCTTGTTGGACCAGGGGCTGACGAACACCGGGGAGCTGTTTTTT

abundance: .
d_gene: TRBD1
v_gene: TRBV19
j_gene: TRBJ2-1
CDR3aa: CASRRDRGRYEQFF
CDR3nt: TGTGCCAGTAGAAGGGACAGGGGACGCTATGAGCAGTTCTTC

abundance: .
d_gene: .
v_gene: TRBV29-1
j_gene: TRBJ2-7
CDR3aa: CSVEEIQGTSYEQYF
CDR3nt: TGCAGCGTTGAAGAAATTCAGGGCACCTCCTACGAGCAGTACTTC

abundance: .
d_gene: TRBD2
v_gene: TRBV9
j_gene: TRBJ2-5
CDR3aa: CASSVASSGGETQYF
CDR3nt: TGTGCCAGCAGCGTAGCGTCTAGCGGGGGTGAGACCCAGTACTTC

abundance: .
d_gene: TRBD2
v_gene: TRBV7-2
j_gene: TRBJ2-1
CDR3aa: CASSPPGLANNEQFF
CDR3nt: TGTGCCAGCAGCCCCCCGGGACTAGCTAACAATGAGCAGTTCTTC

abundance: once
d_gene: TRBD1
v_gene: TRBV27
j_gene: TRBJ1-1
CDR3aa: CASSRYGTGGWGTEAFF
CDR3nt: TGTGCCAGCAGTAGATATGGGACAGGGGGCTGGGGCACTGAAGCTTTCTTT

abundance: .
d_gene: .
v_gene: TRBV4-1
j_gene: TRBJ2-7
CDR3aa: CASSRPGLSYEQYF
CDR3nt: TGCGCCAGCAGCCGTCCGGGACTTTCATACGAGCAGTACTTC

abundance: .
d_gene: .
v_gene: TRBV15
j_gene: TRBJ2-7
CDR3aa: CATSGGTDTYEQYF
CDR3nt: TGTGCCACCAGCGGCGGGACGGATACCTACGAGCAGTACTTC

abundance: .
d_gene: TRBD1
v_gene: TRBV9
j_gene: TRBJ1-2
CDR3aa: CASSAGTGFGGYTF
CDR3nt: TGTGCCAGCAGCGCCGGGACAGGGTTTGGTGGCTACACCTTC

abundance: .
d_gene: .
v_gene: TRBV7-2
j_gene: TRBJ2-7
CDR3aa: CASSITGTSSYEQYF
CDR3nt: TGTGCCAGCAGCATCACCGGGACGTCATCCTACGAGCAGTACTTC

abundance: .
d_gene: .
v_gene: TRBV28
j_gene: TRBJ1-1
CDR3aa: CASSSQGRIAFF
CDR3nt: TGTGCCAGCAGTTCACAGGGTAGGATAGCTTTCTTT

abundance: .
d_gene: TRBD1
v_gene: TRBV19
j_gene: TRBJ2-7
CDR3aa: CASSPSDRGLGEQYF
CDR3nt: TGTGCCAGTAGTCCTTCGGACAGGGGGCTAGGCGAGCAGTACTTC

abundance: .
d_gene: .
v_gene: TRBV7-3
j_gene: TRBJ2-6
CDR3aa: CASSPKAALGANVLTF
CDR3nt: TGTGCCAGCAGCCCGAAAGCCGCCTTGGGGGCCAACGTCCTGACTTTC

abundance: few
d_gene: .
v_gene: TRBV27
j_gene: TRBJ1-5
CDR3aa: CASRPSLGGNQPQHF
CDR3nt: TGTGCCAGCAGGCCCTCCCTCGGGGGCAATCAGCCCCAGCATTTT

abundance: once
d_gene: TRBD1
v_gene: TRBV7-2
j_gene: TRBJ2-7
CDR3aa: CASSLLTGGRYEQYF
CDR3nt: TGTGCCAGCAGCTTACTAACAGGGGGGCGGTACGAGCAGTACTTC

abundance: .
d_gene: TRBD2
v_gene: TRBV28
j_gene: TRBJ2-5
CDR3aa: CASSGREGETQYF
CDR3nt: TGTGCCAGCAGCGGCCGGGAGGGAGAGACCCAGTACTTC

abundance: .
d_gene: TRBD1
v_gene: TRBV15
j_gene: TRBJ1-4
CDR3aa: CATSRDQGVEKLFF
CDR3nt: TGTGCCACCAGCAGAGATCAGGGGGTCGAAAAACTGTTTTTT

abundance: few
d_gene: .
v_gene: TRBV11-3
j_gene: TRBJ2-7
CDR3aa: CASSKGESYEQYF
CDR3nt: TGTGCCAGCAGTAAGGGGGAATCCTACGAGCAGTACTTC

abundance: .
d_gene: .
v_gene: TRBV7-2
j_gene: TRBJ2-2
CDR3aa: CASSSLGTGELFF
CDR3nt: TGTGCCAGCAGCTCCCTAGGGACCGGGGAGCTGTTTTTT

abundance: few
d_gene: TRBD1
v_gene: TRBV6-5
j_gene: TRBJ1-6
CDR3aa: CASSYSRTGASSPLHF
CDR3nt: TGTGCCAGCAGTTACTCCAGGACAGGGGCGAGTTCACCCCTCCACTTT

abundance: .
d_gene: .
v_gene: TRBV7-3
j_gene: TRBJ2-5
CDR3aa: CASSLTSGTETQYF
CDR3nt: TGTGCCAGCAGCTTAACTTCTGGGACAGAGACCCAGTACTTC

abundance: .
d_gene: TRBD2
v_gene: TRBV30
j_gene: TRBJ2-7
CDR3aa: CAWSVRGTSGGYEQYF
CDR3nt: TGTGCCTGGAGTGTACGGGGGACTAGCGGGGGGTACGAGCAGTACTTC

abundance: .
d_gene: TRBD1
v_gene: TRBV6-4
j_gene: TRBJ2-3
CDR3aa: CASSDGTGATDTQYF
CDR3nt: TGTGCCAGCAGTGACGGGACAGGGGCAACAGATACGCAGTATTTT

abundance: few
d_gene: .
v_gene: TRBV7-8
j_gene: TRBJ2-7
CDR3aa: CASSLAGRQVREQYF
CDR3nt: TGTGCCAGCAGCTTAGCCGGTCGACAGGTGCGAGAGCAGTACTTC

abundance: .
d_gene: TRBD2
v_gene: TRBV29-1
j_gene: TRBJ2-7
CDR3aa: CSVGSLAGGPTYEQYF
CDR3nt: TGCAGCGTGGGATCCTTAGCGGGAGGGCCGACCTACGAGCAGTACTTC

abundance: .
d_gene: .
v_gene: TRBV4-3
j_gene: TRBJ1-4
CDR3aa: CASSQGQGYEKLFF
CDR3nt: TGCGCCAGCAGCCAAGGTCAGGGGTACGAAAAACTGTTTTTT

abundance: .
d_gene: TRBD1
v_gene: TRBV7-2
j_gene: TRBJ1-2
CDR3aa: CASSLGTGYGYTF
CDR3nt: TGTGCCAGCAGCTTAGGGACAGGATATGGCTACACCTTC

abundance: once
d_gene: .
v_gene: TRBV6-5
j_gene: TRBJ1-3
CDR3aa: CASSFGQGAANTIYF
CDR3nt: TGTGCCAGCAGTTTCGGGCAGGGAGCAGCTAACACCATATATTTT